The 8 T cell receptor beta chains in this list originate from one sample, sequenced in a study of radiotherapy plus CTLA-4 blockade in lung cancer. Clones were sequenced by immunoSEQ multiplex PCR, and TCRdb holds only the in-frame ones, with some missing. Of tens of thousands of clones listed, approximately 83% are singletons. The sample here was peripheral blood, taken from a patient treated with radiotherapy plus ipilimumab. These receptors were obtained from a human donor with non-small cell lung cancer who had stable disease on radiotherapy plus ipilimumab.

The table lists this clone with a few counts. The CDR3 coding sequence is TGTGCCAGCACCCCCGGGAGGAACAGTCAAGAGACCCAGTACTTC. Protein: CASTPGRNSQETQYF. The chain employs TRBV6-5 and TRBJ2-5, with 7 nucleotides matching TRBD2. Trimming removed 7 bases from V and 2 bases from J; junction bases left unmatched: 10. In germline, CDR1 is MNHEY, CDR2 SVGAGI. This CDR3 has 15 residues.

This clone was counted a single time. The genes are TRBV6-1 and TRBJ2-7, with D possibly matching TRBD2 (6 bases). The CDR3 runs to 13 residues. Between the trimmed V and J ends, which lost 7 bases and 2 bases, there was a span of 12 bases. Per the germline V gene, CDR1 is MNHNS and CDR2 is SASEGT. In DNA form, the CDR3 reads TGTGCCAGCACCGGGACTCCCACCTACGAGCAGTACTTC. It is translated as CASTGTPTYEQYF.

The gene calls are TRBV28 and TRBJ2-1; D assignment may be TRBD1 or TRBD2 (5 bases each). V lost 4 bases and J lost 0, with 10 bases in between. This CDR3 is 15 amino acids long. Germline V gene data show CDR1 as MDHEN and CDR2 as SYDVKM. CDR3 in amino acids: CASSSPGASYNEQFF. The CDR3 DNA reads as TGTGCCAGCAGTTCCCCCGGGGCCTCCTACAATGAGCAGTTCTTC.

In its sample, this clone was seen a few times. The CDR3 spells CASSFRGPGNTIYF. CDR3 in DNA: TGTGCCAGCAGCTTCCGAGGTCCAGGGAACACCATATATTTT. This chain uses TRBV5-6 with TRBJ1-3, with TRBD1 as a possible D gene (5 bases). CDR3 length: 14 amino acids. Trimming shortened V by 2 bases and J by 7 bases, and 13 bases separated the two germline ends. From germline, CDR1 is SGHDT and CDR2 YYEEEE.

V usage is TRBV19 and J usage is TRBJ1-5; maybe TRBD1 (5 bases). There are 15 residues in the CDR3. Per germline, CDR1 LNHDA and CDR2 SQIVND (reference sequence). Between the trimmed V and J ends, which lost 5 bases and 7 bases, there was a span of 18 bases. In DNA form, the CDR3 reads TGTGCCAGTAGTGTCAGACGAGGGGCCGGGCAGCCCCAGCATTTT. This codes for CASSVRRGAGQPQHF.

This clone was recorded only once. The rearrangement joins TRBV15 to TRBJ1-1; D not certain. The CDR3 extends over 13 amino acids. Trimming removed 1 base from V and 5 bases from J, with 8 bases in between. In germline, CDR1 is LNHNV, CDR2 YYDKDF (reference sequence). For the CDR3, the DNA is TGTGCCACCAGCAGAGTGGTGACAACTGAAGCTTTCTTT. Encoded protein: CATSRVVTTEAFF.

This clone showed up just once. The CDR3 DNA follows: TGCGCCAGCCAGAGGGACTCTGGAAACACCATATATTTT. This sequence encodes CASQRDSGNTIYF. V is TRBV5-1 and J is TRBJ1-3; D not certain. Between the trimmed V and J ends, which lost 7 bases and 0 bases, there was a span of 8 bases. The germline CDR1 and CDR2 sequences are SGHRS and YFSETQ. The CDR3 runs to 13 residues.

The genes are TRBV27 and TRBJ2-4; weak D call: TRBD1 (6 bases). The CDR3 loop spans 15 amino acids. The V and J ends lost 4 bases and 9 bases respectively, with 19 bases between them. The germline CDR1 and CDR2 sequences are MNHEY and SMNVEV (reference sequence). The CDR3 loop reads CASSSSRTVTSIQYF. CDR3 DNA sequence: TGTGCCAGCAGTTCCTCGCGGACAGTTACAAGCATTCAGTACTTC.